The 19 T cell receptor beta chains presented below share a single source sample, sequenced in a study of shared clonotypes between healthy human individuals. The data were produced by immunoSEQ multiplex PCR, yet TCRdb's version contains in-frame clones alone and is incomplete. Of some 500,000 clones listed, roughly 95% are singletons. The sequencing sample was made of naive CD4+ T cells sorted from blood. Subset described: CD45RA+ positively selected. The receptors were gathered from a woman aged 25 to 39 in good health.

The J gene is TRBJ2-7, the V gene TRBV5-1, with TRBD1 identical over 10 bases. The CDR3 spans 16 residues. Germline CDR1 SGHRS, CDR2 YFSETQ. Germline trimming cut 0 bases from V and 6 bases from J; bases unmatched to any gene: 9. The CDR3 region has the DNA TGCGCCAGCAGCTTGGGGTCTTGGACAGGGGGTTCCGAGCAGTACTTC. It codes for CASSLGSWTGGSEQYF.

The chain links TRBV9 to TRBJ2-2; 9 nucleotides align to TRBD2. Germline lookup yields CDR1 SGDLS and CDR2 YYNGEE. This CDR3 has 16 amino acids. V was clipped by 4 bases and J by 4 bases; unmatched bases: 8. The chain's CDR3 is CASSLRAGGFTGELFF. In nucleotides, the CDR3 is TGTGCCAGCAGCCTTCGAGCGGGAGGTTTCACCGGGGAGCTGTTTTTT.

V gene TRBV10-1 combines with J gene TRBJ1-2, with D hard to call. Trimming cost V 0 bases and J 4 bases, with 12 bases left between them. Germline V gene sequence: CDR1 WNHNN, CDR2 SYGVQD (reference sequence). The CDR3 consists of 15 residues. CDR3 coding DNA: TGCGCCAGCAGTGAGTCGGTGGGCTACCTCTATGGCTACACCTTC. This codes for CASSESVGYLYGYTF.

The CDR3 spells CASSGTGYEQFF. The CDR3 bases are TGTGCCAGCAGCGGCACAGGGTATGAGCAGTTCTTC. The chain employs TRBV7-9 and TRBJ2-1, with D possibly TRBD1 on 6 matching bases. The V gene's germline CDR1 is SEHNR and CDR2 FQNEAQ (reference sequence). The CDR3 extends over 12 amino acids. V gave up 5 bases and J gave up 8 bases, with 10 bases separating them.

CDR3 nucleotides: TGTGCCAGCAGCTTAGGGTCCCCCCATGAAGGGTTCGGCGGAAACACCATATATTTT. It yields the protein CASSLGSPHEGFGGNTIYF. V and J are TRBV7-9 and TRBJ1-3; D is unresolved. The germline gives CDR1 SEHNR, CDR2 FQNEAQ (reference sequence). The CDR3 contains 19 residues. Trimming took 1 base from V and 4 from J, leaving 23 bases between them.

The chain uses TRBV5-1 and TRBJ1-1, with TRBD1 as a possible D gene (5 bases). Germline assignment: CDR1 SGHRS and CDR2 YFSETQ. Deletions cut 1 base from V and 1 base from J, with 14 bases between. This CDR3 spans 16 amino acids. The CDR3 here is CASSLRSGTGNTEAFF. The CDR3 DNA is TGCGCCAGCAGCTTGAGATCGGGCACAGGGAACACTGAAGCTTTCTTT.

The chain is built from TRBV6-5 and TRBJ1-5; the D is unclear. Germline V gene data show CDR1 as MNHEY and CDR2 as SVGAGI. The CDR3 loop spans 13 amino acids. Trimming removed 5 bases at V and 0 bases at J, with 5 bases between. The CDR3 reads CASSVNSNQPQHF. The CDR3 DNA reads as TGTGCCAGCAGTGTCAATAGCAATCAGCCCCAGCATTTT.

The chain combines TRBV29-1 with TRBJ2-3; TRBD2 matches at 11 bases. The CDR3 is 21 residues long. Per the germline V gene, CDR1 is SQVTM and CDR2 is ANQGSEA. The junction had 19 bases not matched to a gene; V was cut back by 0 bases and J by 2 bases. CDR3 in DNA: TGCAGCGTTGAAGAACAAGAAGTTATCCGGACTAGCGGGTACTTCACAGATACGCAGTATTTT. Its protein is CSVEEQEVIRTSGYFTDTQYF.

V gene TRBV18 combines with J gene TRBJ2-1; D may be TRBD2 (7 bases). Deletions cut 1 base from V and 0 bases from J, with 13 bases between. The CDR3 covers 17 residues. CDR1 is KGHSH, CDR2 LQKENI, per germline. The CDR3 loop reads CASSPRGGHYSYNEQFF. The DNA for the CDR3 is TGTGCCAGCTCACCACGGGGGGGGCACTACTCCTACAATGAGCAGTTCTTC.

The chain employs TRBV7-2 and TRBJ1-1; a weak D match, TRBD1 (5 bases). V lost 5 bases and J 4 bases, leaving 14 bases between the germline ends. The germline gives CDR1 SGHTA, CDR2 FQGNSA. The CDR3 totals 14 residues. Written as DNA, the CDR3 is TGTGCCAGCAGCCCCGAGACGGGGCGCACTGAAGCTTTCTTT. Encoded protein: CASSPETGRTEAFF.

CDR3 in amino acids: CASSLAGRSNYEQYF. CDR3 sequence (DNA): TGTGCCAGCAGCTTGGCCGGCCGGTCCAACTACGAGCAGTACTTC. The chain carries TRBV5-6 and TRBJ2-7; D gene ambiguous. This CDR3 is built from 15 residues. Trimming cost V 0 bases and J 3 bases, with 13 bases left between them. Germline CDR1 SGHDT, CDR2 YYEEEE.

The rearrangement joins TRBV6-5 to TRBJ2-2, with TRBD2 matching 11 bases. The CDR3 contains 15 residues. Losses at the gene ends were 7 bases for V and 4 bases for J; bases not matched to a gene: 5. Germline V lookup: CDR1 MNHEY, CDR2 SVGAGI. The CDR3 DNA is TGTGCCAGCACCTCCCTAGCGGGAGGCACCGGGGAGCTGTTTTTT. Its protein is CASTSLAGGTGELFF.

V and J are TRBV7-8 and TRBJ2-7, with D uncertain. Germline lookup yields CDR1 SGHVS and CDR2 FQNEAQ. The CDR3 has 19 amino acids. The ends were cut back, 4 bases at V and 0 bases at J, with 25 bases in the middle. CDR3 in amino acids: CASSSITVRVSRSSYEQYF. CDR3 nucleotides: TGTGCCAGCAGCTCCATTACCGTACGGGTTTCAAGGAGCTCCTACGAGCAGTACTTC.

The CDR3 here is CASSPTDGNTEAFF. The CDR3 bases are TGTGCCAGCTCACCAACGGACGGAAACACTGAAGCTTTCTTT. The V gene is TRBV18, the J gene TRBJ1-1; D gene uncertain. The V gene lost 2 bases and the J gene lost 2 bases, with 9 bases spanning the gap. Germline assignment: CDR1 KGHSH and CDR2 LQKENI. The CDR3 covers 14 residues. The variable domain in full, with the rest retrieved from reference TRBV18 and TRBJ1-1, is NAGVMQNPRHLVRRRGQEARLRCSPMKGHSHVYWYRQLPEEGLKFMVYLQKENIIDESGMPKERFSAEFPKEGPSILRIQQVVRGDSAAYFCASSPTDGNTEAFFGQGTRLTVV.

The chain joins TRBV5-4 to TRBJ2-2; 12 positions agree with TRBD2. CDR3 length: 20 residues. V lost 2 bases and J lost 6; bases outside the gene matches: 17. Germline-derived CDR1 and CDR2 are SGHNT and YYREEE (reference sequence). CDR3 sequence: CASSLISGSSGRARAGELFF. The CDR3 nucleotides are TGTGCCAGCAGCTTAATTAGTGGCTCTAGCGGGAGGGCCAGGGCCGGGGAGCTGTTTTTT. The whole variable domain, filled in from reference TRBV5-4 and TRBJ2-2, reads ETGVTQSPTHLIKTRGQQVTLRCSSQSGHNTVSWYQQALGQGPQFIFQYYREEENGRGNFPPRFSGLQFPNYSSELNVNALELDDSALYLCASSLISGSSGRARAGELFFGEGSRLTVL.

The chain recombines TRBV14 with TRBJ2-5; no clear D gene. Near its end, the DNA agrees better with TRBJ2-7, so the J call may be wrong. This CDR3 is 13 amino acids long. CDR1 SGHDN and CDR2 FVKESK come from the germline V gene. The CDR3 is CASSQVFAHEQYF. Here the CDR3 DNA reads TGTGCCAGCAGCCAAGTTTTCGCCCACGAGCAGTACTTC.

The chain carries TRBV28 and TRBJ2-2; 7 nucleotides line up with TRBD1. This CDR3 has 15 amino acids. The V and J ends lost 6 bases and 4 bases, in that order; junction bases with no gene match: 8. Germline V gene sequence: CDR1 MDHEN, CDR2 SYDVKM. In nucleotides, the CDR3 is TGTGCCAGCAGACCGGGACAGTTCCTCACCGGGGAGCTGTTTTTT. It specifies CASRPGQFLTGELFF.

The CDR3 loop is CASSQDGTASPGVTF. The CDR3 coding sequence is TGTGCCAGCAGCCAAGACGGGACAGCTAGTCCCGGGGTCACCTTC. V usage is TRBV4-2 and J usage is TRBJ1-2; 7 bases align to TRBD1. V shed 0 bases, J shed 13 bases, and the junction held 14 bases outside the gene matches. CDR1 is LGHNA and CDR2 is YNFKEQ in the germline V gene. This CDR3 spans 15 amino acids.

The rearrangement uses TRBV7-3 and TRBJ2-6; D remains unclear. This CDR3 comprises 15 residues. CDR1 is SGHTA, CDR2 FQGTGA, per germline. The ends were cut back, 5 bases at V and 0 bases at J, with 8 bases in the middle. This chain's CDR3 is CASSRPRSGANVLTF. CDR3 sequence (DNA): TGTGCCAGCAGCCGACCCCGCTCTGGGGCCAACGTCCTGACTTTC.